The sequence of this T cell receptor beta chain was determined in a study of blood T cell repertoires in COVID-19. Method: immunoSEQ multiplex PCR; TCRdb's copy keeps in-frame clones and lacks some. The table lists around 700,000 clones, 75% to 90% of them singletons. V dropped 5 bases and J dropped 2; count of bases not matched to a gene: 6. Germline-derived CDR1 and CDR2 are PRHDT and FYEKMQ (reference sequence). The CDR3 contains 16 residues. The sequence was obtained from a woman between 18 and 29 years old with acute or convalescent COVID-19. The chain carries TRBV13 and TRBJ2-3; 11 nucleotides align to TRBD2. Sequencing was done on a sample of peripheral blood. CDR3 coding DNA: TGTGCCAGCAGCGACGGGACTAGCGGTTTCACAGATACGCAGTATTTT. The encoded protein is CASSDGTSGFTDTQYF. The whole variable domain, filled in from reference TRBV13 and TRBJ2-3, reads AAGVIQSPRHLIKEKRETATLKCYPIPRHDTVYWYQQGPGQDPQFLISFYEKMQSDKGSIPDRFSAQQFSDYHSELNMSSLELGDSALYFCASSDGTSGFTDTQYFGPGTRLTVL.